This TCR beta chain is from a study of shared clonotypes between healthy human individuals. Whole-study results and caveats: The study found about 5% of naive CD4 clonotypes shared across a few donors. Represented diversity (both genetic and exposure-history) was limited by the small number of donors. What naive subsets generally showed was a larger estimated richness than memory subsets showed.

The germline CDR1 and CDR2 sequences are SGDLS and YYNGEE. The length of the CDR3 is 14 residues. V dropped 0 bases and J dropped 2; count of bases not matched to a gene: 2. Naive CD8 isolation took CD45RO-negative cells positively selected for CCR7 and excluded terminally differentiated effector memory CD45RA+ cells. In the original workflow: Without quality scores, immunoSEQ junctional reads could not be filtered like full-length reads. TCRdb's copy holds only in-frame clones and misses some; the assay was immunoSEQ multiplex PCR. V and J calls and clone size follow that table, whereas D and trimming were derived from the DNA. The table lists roughly 550,000 clones, 95% to 96% of them singletons. Only one count was recorded for this clone. No antigen is known for it.

Sequenced input: naive CD8+ T cells sorted from blood. The clonotype comes from a woman aged 25 to 39 in good health. The rearrangement joins TRBV9 to TRBJ2-7, with TRBD1 identical over 7 bases. The CDR3 loop reads CASSVAGTAYEQYF. Here the CDR3 DNA reads TGTGCCAGCAGCGTAGCTGGGACAGCCTACGAGCAGTACTTC. Supplemented by reference TRBV9 and TRBJ2-7, the full variable domain reads DSGVTQTPKHLITATGQRVTLRCSPRSGDLSVYWYQQSLDQGLQFLIQYYNGEERAKGNILERFSAQQFPDLHSELNLSSLELGDSALYFCASSVAGTAYEQYFGPGTRLTVT.